This T cell receptor beta chain was retrieved from a study of T cells after yellow fever vaccination (dated by TCRdb to about 2019). As for the study more broadly: Libraries from fractions with low cell numbers were prepared with the SMART-Seq v4 Ultra Low Input RNA kit. To follow T-cell clones before and after primary and booster YFV17D yellow fever vaccination, bulk TCR alpha and beta repertoires were sequenced over time. Two healthy male donors, one aged 18 to 30 and one aged 30 to 40 years, made up the cohort. Blood samples were taken at several timepoints before and after primary and secondary immunization, and bulk PBMC replicates and cell subsets were isolated. The paper as a whole reports these results and caveats: A small fraction of clonotypes showed up in both the CD4 and CD8 compartments, probably as a result of convergent recombination. After the booster, most clones that had expanded after primary vaccination were detected again (nearly 97% of CD4 and around nine tenths of CD8), suggesting broad maintenance of memory. Computational filtering was needed because FACS-sorted repertoires could contain abundant contaminating clonotypes from the bulk population. The secondary T-cell response was weaker than the primary response but faster, peaking on day 5 instead of day 15. Because the study included only a couple of donors, the extent to which the findings can be generalized is limited.

TCR cDNA was synthesized by 5'RACE template switching, which introduced a universal primer site and unique molecular identifiers. cDNA synthesis was primed from both the TCR alpha and TCR beta constant segments. Two PCR steps were used to amplify libraries, with sample barcodes and sequencing adapters being added in the second step. Sequencing of the libraries was done on either Illumina HiSeq 2500 (2x100 bp) or NovaSeq (2x150 bp). In the authors' own workflow: Reads were demultiplexed and collapsed into UMI consensus sequences with MIGEC, and V(D)J alignment was performed with MiXCR. Using edgeR on replicate PBMC samples, clonotypes were called vaccine-responding if FDR was below 0.01 and the log2 fold change was above 5 up to day 15. Bulk clonotypes were assigned CD4 or CD8 identity according to which sequenced CD4 or CD8 repertoire held them at higher abundance. TCRdb reworked the public reads: Q25 trimming with fastp, MiXCR clone assembly, productive beta chains retained. Every CDR3 protein is listed once, alongside the most common genes and DNA of its rows. For this entry, the V and J calls and clone size follow TCRdb and not the study's own pipeline. This sample is represented by about 630,000 distinct CDR3 sequences; more than 9% of them were singletons. In total, the top ten clones hold around 14% of the sample.

Taken with the paper, the label for treatment or condition translates to: live attenuated yellow fever vaccine strain. At every blood-draw timepoint, two biological replicates of bulk PBMCs were collected. PBMCs were isolated from peripheral blood using a standard Ficoll-Paque protocol. RNA was extracted with TriZol from bulk PBMCs, CD4 and CD8 fractions, and dextramer-positive and dextramer-negative fractions. In the case of this clonotype: The specificity of this receptor is unknown. Nothing much larger sits one base from this clone, and base qualities are not available.

Between the V and J ends, shortened by 3 bases and 0 bases respectively, the junction contains 12 bases. Counted from cysteine to phenylalanine, this CDR3 has 16 amino acids. The CDR3 DNA has 48 bases and is translated from base 1. The source of this sequence is a man aged 25-45 years who received the YFV17D yellow fever vaccine. The material was PBMCs, obtained on the day of the yellow fever booster vaccination. The rearranged segments are TRBV23-1 and TRBJ2-1; the D gene cannot be resolved reliably. TRBV23-1 is reported as an ORF; its role is uncertain. The sequenced DNA: TGCGCCAGCAGTCACCCCTTCGGCCGCTCCTACAATGAGCAGTTCTTC. Translated, this is CASSHPFGRSYNEQFF.